Detailed here is one TCR beta chain. The sample originates from a study of blood T cell repertoires in COVID-19. CDR3 size: 17 residues. Germline V CDR1 and CDR2: MNHNS, SASEGT. V dropped 3 bases and J dropped 2; count of bases not matched to a gene: 6. Assay: immunoSEQ multiplex PCR; the TCRdb copy retains only in-frame clones and omits some. In the table there are 400,000 or so clones, approximately 87% of which are singletons. The source of this sequence is a man between 35 and 55 years old in a cohort exposed to, infected with or recovered from COVID-19 (not recorded which). This chain uses TRBV6-1 with TRBJ1-6; 8 nucleotides align to TRBD1. The sequenced sample consisted of PBMCs or T cells enriched from blood (not recorded which). The CDR3 nucleotides read TGTGCCAGCAGTGATCGACAGGGGAGCCCCTATAATTCACCCCTCCACTTT. Protein product: CASSDRQGSPYNSPLHF.